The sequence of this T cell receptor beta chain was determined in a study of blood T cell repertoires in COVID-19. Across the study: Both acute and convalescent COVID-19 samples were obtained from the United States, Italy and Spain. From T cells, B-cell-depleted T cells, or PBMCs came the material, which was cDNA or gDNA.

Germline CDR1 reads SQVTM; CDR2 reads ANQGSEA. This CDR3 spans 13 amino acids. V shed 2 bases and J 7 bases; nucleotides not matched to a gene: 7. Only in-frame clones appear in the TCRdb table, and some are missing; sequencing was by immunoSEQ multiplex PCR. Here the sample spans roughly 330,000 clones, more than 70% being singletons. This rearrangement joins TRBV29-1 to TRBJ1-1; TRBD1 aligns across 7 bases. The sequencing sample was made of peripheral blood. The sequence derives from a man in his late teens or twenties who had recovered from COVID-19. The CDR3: CSVELGTVIEAFF. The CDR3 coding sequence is TGCAGCGTTGAACTTGGGACAGTTATTGAAGCTTTCTTT. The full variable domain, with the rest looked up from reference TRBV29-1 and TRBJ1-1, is SAVISQKPSRDICQRGTSLTIQCQVDSQVTMMFWYRQQPGQSLTLIATANQGSEATYESGFVIDKFPISRPNLTFSTLTVSNMSPEDSSIYLCSVELGTVIEAFFGQGTRLTVV.